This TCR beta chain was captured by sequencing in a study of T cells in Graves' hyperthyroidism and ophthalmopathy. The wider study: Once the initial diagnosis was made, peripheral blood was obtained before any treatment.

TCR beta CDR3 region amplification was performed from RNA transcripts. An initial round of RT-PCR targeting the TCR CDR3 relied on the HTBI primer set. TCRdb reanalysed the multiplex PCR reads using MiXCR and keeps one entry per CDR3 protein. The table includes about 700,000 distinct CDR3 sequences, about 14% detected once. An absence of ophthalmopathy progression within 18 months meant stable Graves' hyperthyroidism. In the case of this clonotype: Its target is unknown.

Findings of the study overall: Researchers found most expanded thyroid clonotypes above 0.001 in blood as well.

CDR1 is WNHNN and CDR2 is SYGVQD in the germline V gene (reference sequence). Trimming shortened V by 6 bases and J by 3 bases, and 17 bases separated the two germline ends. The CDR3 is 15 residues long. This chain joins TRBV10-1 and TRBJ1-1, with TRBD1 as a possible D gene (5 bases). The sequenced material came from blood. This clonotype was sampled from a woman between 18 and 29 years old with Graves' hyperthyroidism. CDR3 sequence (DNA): TGCGCCAGCAGCGAGCATGGGGGGGAGTACACTGAAGCTTTCTTT. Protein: CASSEHGGEYTEAFF.